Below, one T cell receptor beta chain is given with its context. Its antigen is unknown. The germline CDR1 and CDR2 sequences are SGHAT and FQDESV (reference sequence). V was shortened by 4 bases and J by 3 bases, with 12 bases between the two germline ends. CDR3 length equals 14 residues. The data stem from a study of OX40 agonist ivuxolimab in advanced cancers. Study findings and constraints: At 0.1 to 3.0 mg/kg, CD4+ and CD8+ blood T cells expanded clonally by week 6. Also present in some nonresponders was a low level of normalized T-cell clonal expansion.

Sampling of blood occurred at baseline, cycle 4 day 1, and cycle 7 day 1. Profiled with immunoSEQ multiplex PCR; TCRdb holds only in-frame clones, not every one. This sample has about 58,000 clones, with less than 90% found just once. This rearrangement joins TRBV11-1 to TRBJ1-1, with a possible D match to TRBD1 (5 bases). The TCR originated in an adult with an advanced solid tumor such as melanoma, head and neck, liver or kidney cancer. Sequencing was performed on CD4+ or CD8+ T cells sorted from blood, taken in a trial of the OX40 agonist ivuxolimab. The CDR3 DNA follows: TGTGCCAGCAGCTCGGTGGCAGGGCACACTGAAGCTTTCTTT. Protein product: CASSSVAGHTEAFF.